This passage covers 2 T cell receptor beta chains from one sample sequenced in a study of T cell responses to AZD1222 COVID-19 vaccine. TCRdb's copy holds only in-frame clones and misses some; the assay was immunoSEQ multiplex PCR. The sample has around 160,000 clones, roughly nine tenths seen once. The sample in question was peripheral blood, obtained on day 0 of AZD1222 vaccination. The receptors here all came from an adult in good health.

This clone was seen a handful of times. This sequence joins TRBV15 and TRBJ2-7; tentative D call: TRBD1 (5 bases). Trimming removed 1 base from V and 4 bases from J, with 14 bases in between. The length of the CDR3 is 15 residues. Looked up from germline, CDR1 is LNHNV and CDR2 is YYDKDF (reference sequence). The chain's CDR3 is CATSRGGADEYEQYF. CDR3 in DNA: TGTGCCACCAGCAGAGGGGGCGCAGACGAGTACGAGCAGTACTTC.

The rearrangement links TRBV7-6 to TRBJ2-7, with a tentative D call TRBD2 (7 bases). This CDR3 comprises 14 residues. The germline CDR1 and CDR2 sequences are SGHVS and FNYEAQ. Trimming stripped 5 bases from V and 4 bases from J, with 15 bases between. CDR3 bases: TGTGCCAGCAGCCAAAATGCGGGGGCGTACGAGCAGTACTTC. As protein: CASSQNAGAYEQYF.